The next 2 T cell receptor beta chains were all read from a single sample in a study of shared clonotypes between healthy human individuals. Only in-frame clones appear in the TCRdb table, and some are missing; sequencing was by immunoSEQ multiplex PCR. The table shows millions of clones, with about 95% occurring only once. CD8 cells regarded as naive lacked CD45RO, were positively chosen for CCR7, and omitted terminally differentiated effector memory CD45RA+ cells. Sequences were obtained from naive CD8+ T cells sorted from blood. The receptors were sampled from a man between 18 and 29 years old in good health.

The chain combines TRBV19 with TRBJ2-7, with 8 positions matching TRBD1. Germline V gene data show CDR1 as LNHDA and CDR2 as SQIVND (reference sequence). J gave up 4 bases and V 2 bases, and 7 bases lay outside the gene matches. The CDR3 spans 15 residues. CDR3 nucleotide sequence: TGTGCCAGTAGTATAACCCGGACAGGGCAATACGAGCAGTACTTC. This encodes CASSITRTGQYEQYF.

This sequence joins TRBV6-6 and TRBJ1-4; D not certain. V shed 0 bases and J shed 8 bases, with 10 bases lying between them. This CDR3 comprises 14 residues. CDR1 is MNHNY and CDR2 is SVGAGI in the germline V gene (reference sequence). The CDR3 coding sequence is TGTGCCAGCAGTTACTCGAGGCAAGAAGAAAAACTGTTTTTT. Translation: CASSYSRQEEKLFF.